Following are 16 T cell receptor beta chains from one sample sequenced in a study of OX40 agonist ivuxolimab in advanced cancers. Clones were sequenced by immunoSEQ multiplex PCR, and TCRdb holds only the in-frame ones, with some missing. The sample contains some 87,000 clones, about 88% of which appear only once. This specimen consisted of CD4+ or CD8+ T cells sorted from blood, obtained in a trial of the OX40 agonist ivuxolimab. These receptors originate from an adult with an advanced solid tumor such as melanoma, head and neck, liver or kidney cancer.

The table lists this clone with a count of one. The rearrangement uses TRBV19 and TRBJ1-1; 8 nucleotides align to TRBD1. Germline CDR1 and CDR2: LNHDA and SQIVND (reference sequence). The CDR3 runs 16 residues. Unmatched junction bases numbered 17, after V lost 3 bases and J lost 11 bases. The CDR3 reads CASSIGVGQAGSWAFF. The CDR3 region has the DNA TGTGCCAGTAGTATTGGCGTGGGACAGGCGGGATCCTGGGCTTTCTTT.

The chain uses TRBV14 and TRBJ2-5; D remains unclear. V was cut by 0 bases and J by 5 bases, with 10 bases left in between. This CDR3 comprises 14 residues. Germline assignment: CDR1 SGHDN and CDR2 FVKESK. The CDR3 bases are TGTGCCAGCAGCCAAGATAACTTCGTCGAGACCCAGTACTTC. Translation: CASSQDNFVETQYF.

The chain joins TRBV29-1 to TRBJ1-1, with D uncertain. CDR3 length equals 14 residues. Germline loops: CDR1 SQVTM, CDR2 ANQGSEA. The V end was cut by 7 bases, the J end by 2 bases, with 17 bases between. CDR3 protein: CSARRGKANTEAFF. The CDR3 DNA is TGCAGCGCCCGAAGAGGGAAAGCCAACACTGAAGCTTTCTTT.

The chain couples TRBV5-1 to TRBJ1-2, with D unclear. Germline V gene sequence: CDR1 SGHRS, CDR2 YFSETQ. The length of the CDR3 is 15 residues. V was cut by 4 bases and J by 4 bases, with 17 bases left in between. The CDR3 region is CASSPRTESTYGYTF. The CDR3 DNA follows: TGCGCCAGCAGCCCCCGAACAGAATCGACCTATGGCTACACCTTC. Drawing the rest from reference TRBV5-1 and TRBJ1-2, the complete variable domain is KAGVTQTPRYLIKTRGQQVTLSCSPISGHRSVSWYQQTPGQGLQFLFEYFSETQRNKGNFPGRFSGRQFSNSRSEMNVSTLELGDSALYLCASSPRTESTYGYTFGSGTRLTVV.

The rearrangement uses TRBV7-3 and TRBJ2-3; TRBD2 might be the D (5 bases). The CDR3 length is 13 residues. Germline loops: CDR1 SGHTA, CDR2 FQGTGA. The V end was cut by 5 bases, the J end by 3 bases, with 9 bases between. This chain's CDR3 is CASSDGVTDTQYF. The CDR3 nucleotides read TGTGCCAGCAGCGACGGGGTTACAGATACGCAGTATTTT.

CDR3 nucleotide sequence: TGTGCCAGCAGCTCCACGCTGGAGACCCAGTACTTC. Encoded protein: CASSSTLETQYF. The chain employs TRBV11-2 and TRBJ2-5; D remains ambiguous. Germline loops: CDR1 SGHAT, CDR2 FQNNGV. V lost 4 bases and J 5 bases, leaving 8 bases between the germline ends. CDR3 length equals 12 residues.

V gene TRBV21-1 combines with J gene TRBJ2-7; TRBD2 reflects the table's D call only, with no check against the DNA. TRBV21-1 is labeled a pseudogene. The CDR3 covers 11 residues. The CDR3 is CASSSRSEQYF. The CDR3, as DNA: TGTGCCAGCAGCAGCCGGAGCGAGCAGTACTTC.

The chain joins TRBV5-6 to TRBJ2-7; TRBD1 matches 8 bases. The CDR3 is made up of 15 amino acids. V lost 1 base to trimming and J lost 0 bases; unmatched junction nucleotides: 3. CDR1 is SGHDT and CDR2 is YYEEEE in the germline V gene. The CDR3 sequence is CASSLTGGSSYEQYF. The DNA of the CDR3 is TGTGCCAGCAGCTTGACAGGGGGGAGCTCCTACGAGCAGTACTTC.

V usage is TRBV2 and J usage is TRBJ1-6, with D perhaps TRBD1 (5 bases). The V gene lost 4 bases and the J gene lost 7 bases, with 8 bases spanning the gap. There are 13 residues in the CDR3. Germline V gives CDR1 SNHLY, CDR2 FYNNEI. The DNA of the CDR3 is TGTGCCAGCAGTGGGGACCCAAATTCACCCCTCCACTTT. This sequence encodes CASSGDPNSPLHF.

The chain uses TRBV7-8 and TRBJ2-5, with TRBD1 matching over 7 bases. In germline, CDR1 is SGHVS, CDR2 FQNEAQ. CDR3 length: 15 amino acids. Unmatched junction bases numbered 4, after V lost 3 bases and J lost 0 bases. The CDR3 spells CASSLIQGNQETQYF. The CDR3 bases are TGTGCCAGCAGCTTGATACAGGGGAACCAAGAGACCCAGTACTTC.

The CDR3 reads CASSPTGANTGELFF. The CDR3 DNA sequence: TGTGCCAGCAGCCCCACAGGTGCGAACACCGGGGAGCTGTTTTTT. The V call is TRBV5-4, the J call TRBJ2-2; D is perhaps TRBD1 (5 bases). The V and J ends lost 4 bases and 0 bases respectively, with 10 bases between them. The CDR3 is 15 amino acids. Per the germline V gene, CDR1 is SGHNT and CDR2 is YYREEE (reference sequence).

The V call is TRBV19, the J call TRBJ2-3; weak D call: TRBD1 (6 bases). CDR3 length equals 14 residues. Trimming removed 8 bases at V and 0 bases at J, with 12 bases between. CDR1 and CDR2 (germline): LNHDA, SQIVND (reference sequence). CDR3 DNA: TGTGCCAGTGCCGGACAGACTAGCACAGATACGCAGTATTTT. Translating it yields CASAGQTSTDTQYF.

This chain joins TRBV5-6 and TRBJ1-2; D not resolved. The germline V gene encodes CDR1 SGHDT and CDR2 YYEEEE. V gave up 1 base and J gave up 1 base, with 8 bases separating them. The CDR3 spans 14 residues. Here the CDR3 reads CASSLMDGNYGYTF. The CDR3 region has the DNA TGTGCCAGCAGCTTGATGGACGGTAACTATGGCTACACCTTC.

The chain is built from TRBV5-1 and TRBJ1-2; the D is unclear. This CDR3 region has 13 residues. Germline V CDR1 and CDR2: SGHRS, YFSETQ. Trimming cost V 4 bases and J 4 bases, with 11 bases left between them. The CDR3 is CASSTDTVYGYTF. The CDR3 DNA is TGCGCCAGCAGCACCGACACAGTCTATGGCTACACCTTC.

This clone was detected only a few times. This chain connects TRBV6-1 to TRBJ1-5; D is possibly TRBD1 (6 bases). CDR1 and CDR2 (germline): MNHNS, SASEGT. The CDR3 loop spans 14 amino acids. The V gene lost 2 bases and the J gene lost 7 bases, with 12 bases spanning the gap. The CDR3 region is CASSESGGVQPQHF. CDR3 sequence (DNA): TGTGCCAGCAGTGAATCGGGGGGCGTCCAGCCCCAGCATTTT.

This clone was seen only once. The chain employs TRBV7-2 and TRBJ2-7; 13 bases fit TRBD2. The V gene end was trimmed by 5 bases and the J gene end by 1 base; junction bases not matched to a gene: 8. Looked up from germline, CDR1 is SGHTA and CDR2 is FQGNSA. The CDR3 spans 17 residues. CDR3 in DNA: TGTGCCAGCAGCCCCATCCGGACTAGCGGGGGATCCTACGAGCAGTACTTC. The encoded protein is CASSPIRTSGGSYEQYF.